The 31 T cell receptor beta chains below were found in one sample sequenced in a study of T cells in localized non-small cell lung cancer. Measured with immunoSEQ multiplex PCR; TCRdb has only the in-frame clones, and not every one. The table lists about 59,000 clones, 91% of them singletons. This sample comprised peripheral blood, obtained before any cancer treatment. These receptors were taken from a man aged 35-69 years with stage I lung adenocarcinoma.

V usage is TRBV7-9 and J usage is TRBJ1-2; possibly TRBD1 for D (6 bases). The CDR3 has 15 amino acids. The germline V gene has CDR1 SEHNR and CDR2 FQNEAQ (reference sequence). Trimming removed 1 base at V and 4 bases at J, with 13 bases between. The CDR3 DNA is TGTGCCAGCAGCTTAGATGGGGGGCGCGGCTATGGCTACACCTTC. Translating it yields CASSLDGGRGYGYTF.

The chain employs TRBV6-5 and TRBJ1-1; the D is unclear. The CDR3 contains 11 residues. Trimming stripped 6 bases from V and 7 bases from J, with 9 bases between. Germline V gene sequence: CDR1 MNHEY, CDR2 SVGAGI. The CDR3 DNA reads TGTGCCAGCAGACGGTCAGGTGAAGCTTTCTTT. Residues: CASRRSGEAFF.

The chain carries TRBV7-2 and TRBJ2-3; D is unresolved. CDR1 and CDR2 (germline): SGHTA, FQGNSA. V lost 1 base, J lost 5 bases, and 10 bases lay in between. The CDR3 length is 14 residues. CDR3 region: CASSLGIHKDTQYF. CDR3 DNA sequence: TGTGCCAGCAGCTTAGGGATTCATAAAGATACGCAGTATTTT.

The chain has TRBV7-6 and TRBJ1-2, with D perhaps matching TRBD1 (6 bases). The CDR3 is 13 residues long. The V gene lost 3 bases and the J gene lost 6 bases, with 11 bases spanning the gap. Germline V lookup: CDR1 SGHVS, CDR2 FNYEAQ. This chain's CDR3 is CASSLYPGDGYTF. The DNA for the CDR3 is TGTGCCAGCAGCTTGTATCCAGGGGATGGCTACACCTTC.

The V call is TRBV6-1, the J call TRBJ1-2, with 7 positions matching TRBD1. Germline V gene sequence: CDR1 MNHNS, CDR2 SASEGT. CDR3 length: 15 residues. V lost 0 bases, J lost 4 bases, and 5 bases stayed unmatched. The CDR3, as DNA: TGTGCCAGCAGTGAAGCGTGGGGACAGACCTATGGCTACACCTTC. This translates into CASSEAWGQTYGYTF.

This chain links TRBV5-8 with TRBJ2-1; D unclear. Germline V gene lookup returns CDR1 SGHTS and CDR2 YDEGEE. V gave up 7 bases and J gave up 7 bases, with 21 bases separating them. The CDR3 has 15 residues. CDR3 protein: CASPRRAPPWNEQFF. In DNA, the CDR3 is TGTGCCAGCCCCCGTCGGGCCCCCCCCTGGAATGAGCAGTTCTTC.

J is TRBJ1-4 and V is TRBV16; 8 bases map to TRBD1. From germline, CDR1 is KGHSY and CDR2 FQNENV. V shed 0 bases and J 4 bases; nucleotides not matched to a gene: 4. The CDR3 is 16 residues long. DNA for the CDR3: TGTGCCAGCAGCCAATCGCCGGGACAGGTTAATGAAAAACTGTTTTTT. It yields the protein CASSQSPGQVNEKLFF.

The V gene is TRBV6-6, the J gene TRBJ1-2; tentatively, D is TRBD1 (5 bases). The CDR3 runs to 15 residues. The germline V and J ends were trimmed by 7 bases and 2 bases, with 17 bases remaining between them. Germline V gene data show CDR1 as MNHNY and CDR2 as SVGAGI (reference sequence). The CDR3 loop is CASNGGVLGNYGYTF. As DNA, the CDR3 is TGTGCCAGCAACGGGGGAGTCCTCGGGAACTATGGCTACACCTTC.

This chain uses TRBV19 with TRBJ1-5; D possibly corresponds to TRBD1 (6 bases). Germline loops: CDR1 LNHDA, CDR2 SQIVND (reference sequence). V lost 3 bases to trimming and J lost 1 base, with 13 bases between them. There are 16 residues in the CDR3. The DNA of the CDR3 is TGTGCCAGTAGTATCGGTCCAGGGGCGAGCAATCAGCCCCAGCATTTT. This codes for CASSIGPGASNQPQHF.

This clone was recorded once. The CDR3 DNA sequence: TGCAGCGTTGTCGGTCCGATCCTACGGGAGCAGTACTTC. It codes for CSVVGPILREQYF. The V call is TRBV29-1, the J call TRBJ2-5; TRBD2 might be the D (6 bases). The germline V and J ends were trimmed by 4 bases and 11 bases, with 20 bases remaining between them. The CDR3 is 13 residues long. Germline V gene sequence: CDR1 SQVTM, CDR2 ANQGSEA.

This rearrangement joins TRBV6-1 to TRBJ1-5; possible D gene TRBD1, 5 bases. The V end lost 10 bases, the J end lost 7 bases, and 14 bases lay between the germline ends. The CDR3 length is 12 residues. Germline assignment: CDR1 MNHNS and CDR2 SASEGT. The CDR3 DNA follows: TGTGCCACGGGGGGTTGGAAGCAGCCCCAGCATTTT. Amino acids: CATGGWKQPQHF.

This clone was seen a single time. Different DNA sequences within this sample yield the same CDR3. This chain uses TRBV9 with TRBJ1-1; tentatively, D is TRBD1 (5 bases). The CDR3 runs 13 residues. The germline V and J ends were trimmed by 0 bases and 3 bases, with 6 bases remaining between them. The germline V gene has CDR1 SGDLS and CDR2 YYNGEE. This chain's CDR3 is CASSVGGDTEAFF. The CDR3 DNA reads TGTGCCAGCAGCGTAGGAGGGGACACTGAAGCTTTCTTT.

V gene TRBV2 combines with J gene TRBJ2-7; D ambiguous. The CDR3 extends over 17 amino acids. Between the trimmed V and J ends, which lost 1 base and 2 bases, there was a span of 18 bases. CDR1 is SNHLY, CDR2 FYNNEI, per germline. CDR3 protein: CASSEGSFFGPTYEQYF. CDR3 in DNA: TGTGCCAGCAGTGAAGGCTCCTTCTTTGGTCCGACCTACGAGCAGTACTTC.

The chain carries TRBV18 and TRBJ1-1; D may be TRBD1 (6 bases). Germline CDR1 is KGHSH and CDR2 is LQKENI. Trimming took 6 bases from V and 2 from J, leaving 19 bases between them. The CDR3 length is 16 residues. The CDR3 reads CASSQNGGTSNTEAFF. In nucleotides, the CDR3 is TGTGCCAGCTCCCAGAACGGCGGGACAAGTAACACTGAAGCTTTCTTT.

The J gene is TRBJ2-1, the V gene TRBV29-1; TRBD2 matches at 11 bases. This CDR3 is built from 16 residues. Germline CDR1 SQVTM, CDR2 ANQGSEA. The V gene end was trimmed by 4 bases and the J gene end by 8 bases; junction bases not matched to a gene: 13. The CDR3: CSVGVSGRGALDEQFF. CDR3 DNA sequence: TGCAGCGTTGGAGTTAGCGGGAGGGGGGCCTTGGATGAGCAGTTCTTC.

The chain carries TRBV6-6 and TRBJ1-3; possibly TRBD1 for D (6 bases). V was pared by 2 bases and J by 0 bases, with 8 bases between. Germline lookup yields CDR1 MNHNY and CDR2 SVGAGI (reference sequence). The CDR3 spans 15 residues. CDR3 sequence: CASSYLGGSGNTIYF. The DNA of the CDR3 is TGTGCCAGCAGTTACCTAGGGGGCTCTGGAAACACCATATATTTT.

V usage is TRBV6-5 and J usage is TRBJ2-5; TRBD2 aligns across 7 bases. The germline V gene encodes CDR1 MNHEY and CDR2 SVGAGI. CDR3 length: 16 residues. V shed 2 bases, J shed 1 base, and the junction held 7 bases outside the gene matches. CDR3 coding DNA: TGTGCCAGCAGTTACGATTTGGGGACTACCCAAGAGACCCAGTACTTC. Protein: CASSYDLGTTQETQYF.

This chain uses TRBV4-1 with TRBJ2-6; D gene uncertain. The germline V and J ends were trimmed by 3 bases and 0 bases, with 9 bases remaining between them. The CDR3 length is 16 residues. CDR1 is MGHRA and CDR2 is YSYEKL in the germline V gene. The CDR3 DNA reads TGCGCCAGCAGCCACGATGGGTTCTCTGGGGCCAACGTCCTGACTTTC. It codes for CASSHDGFSGANVLTF.

The chain combines TRBV9 with TRBJ2-2; D is possibly TRBD1 or TRBD2 (8 bases each). The CDR3 has 17 amino acids. V dropped 4 bases and J dropped 3 bases, with 19 bases sitting between them. Germline V gene lookup returns CDR1 SGDLS and CDR2 YYNGEE. CDR3 coding DNA: TGTGCCAGCAGCATTCCGGGGGGGACAGGTCACACCGGGGAGCTGTTTTTT. Residues: CASSIPGGTGHTGELFF.

Here the CDR3 DNA reads TGCGCCAGCAGCTTAAGGCAGCCCCTCCAAGAGACCCAGTACTTC. Translation gives CASSLRQPLQETQYF. The chain has TRBV5-1 and TRBJ2-5; no clear D gene. Germline CDR1 is SGHRS and CDR2 is YFSETQ. The CDR3 is 15 residues long. The V end was cut by 2 bases, the J end by 1 base, with 12 bases between.

The V gene is TRBV4-1, the J gene TRBJ2-2; 7 positions agree with TRBD2. Germline-derived CDR1 and CDR2 are MGHRA and YSYEKL. The CDR3 runs to 16 residues. V lost 1 base to trimming and J lost 5 bases; unmatched junction nucleotides: 7. In DNA, the CDR3 is TGCGCCAGCAGCCAAGGGAGACTAGCCGTAACCGGGGAGCTGTTTTTT. Translation: CASSQGRLAVTGELFF.

The chain is built from TRBV9 and TRBJ2-7, with 7 bases fitting TRBD2. Germline CDR1 SGDLS, CDR2 YYNGEE. The CDR3 sequence is 15 residues long. V was clipped by 4 bases and J by 2 bases; unmatched bases: 9. The CDR3 reads CASSPLLASPYEQYF. In DNA form, the CDR3 reads TGTGCCAGCAGCCCCTTACTAGCGTCTCCCTACGAGCAGTACTTC.

The V gene is TRBV6-1, the J gene TRBJ2-7; 11 bases line up with TRBD2. Looked up from germline, CDR1 is MNHNS and CDR2 is SASEGT. The trim removed 5 bases at V and 3 bases at J, leaving 6 bases unmatched. The CDR3 length is 15 residues. For the CDR3, the DNA is TGTGCCAGCAGTCATCTAGCGGGAGGCGTCTACGAGCAGTACTTC. Translated: CASSHLAGGVYEQYF.

CDR3 in DNA: TGTGCCAGCAGTGAAGACAGTCAGGGGCTCCTGCGGGAGACCCAGTACTTC. This translates into CASSEDSQGLLRETQYF. The rearrangement joins TRBV6-1 to TRBJ2-5; tentative D call: TRBD1 (6 bases). This CDR3 region has 17 residues. V shed 1 base and J shed 5 bases, with 20 bases lying between them. Germline CDR1 and CDR2: MNHNS and SASEGT.

The CDR3 DNA reads as TGTGCCAGCAGCCCCCGGGACAGGGACGAGCAGTTCTTC. This sequence encodes CASSPRDRDEQFF. V usage is TRBV6-5 and J usage is TRBJ2-1; TRBD1 matches at 9 bases. Losses at the gene ends were 6 bases for V and 10 bases for J; bases not matched to a gene: 7. CDR1 MNHEY and CDR2 SVGAGI come from the germline V gene. CDR3 length: 13 amino acids.

The V call is TRBV5-4, the J call TRBJ2-1; the match to TRBD2 covers 8 bases. This CDR3 region has 16 residues. Germline CDR1 and CDR2: SGHNT and YYREEE (reference sequence). The trim removed 0 bases at V and 7 bases at J, leaving 9 bases unmatched. The CDR3 spells CASSLEPGRAKNEQFF. In DNA form, the CDR3 reads TGTGCCAGCAGCTTGGAGCCCGGGAGGGCAAAGAATGAGCAGTTCTTC.

This chain joins TRBV10-3 and TRBJ2-2; the match to TRBD1 covers 10 bases. CDR3 length equals 14 residues. Unmatched junction bases numbered 8, after V lost 10 bases and J lost 6 bases. CDR1 and CDR2 from the germline V gene are ENHRY and SYGVKD. The CDR3 spells CATTGTGVPGELFF. The CDR3 coding sequence is TGTGCCACCACCGGGACAGGGGTTCCCGGGGAGCTGTTTTTT.

V is TRBV5-6 and J is TRBJ1-1; D unresolved. Germline V gene sequence: CDR1 SGHDT, CDR2 YYEEEE. The CDR3 runs 13 residues. V dropped 3 bases and J dropped 6 bases, with 12 bases sitting between them. The DNA for the CDR3 is TGTGCCAGCAGCTCGCGCGGTCGGGCTGAAGCTTTCTTT. It is translated as CASSSRGRAEAFF.

This clone occurred once. The rearrangement joins TRBV27 to TRBJ1-5; 9 positions agree with TRBD1. The V segment lost 8 bases and the J segment 9 bases; nucleotides outside the gene matches: 8. There are 13 residues in the CDR3. Germline CDR1 is MNHEY and CDR2 is SMNVEV (reference sequence). The CDR3 DNA reads as TGTGCCAGCGGACAGGGGCCGCGGCGGCCCCAGCATTTT. This sequence encodes CASGQGPRRPQHF.

The chain uses TRBV4-1 and TRBJ2-5, with no clear D. The CDR3 contains 16 residues. V shed 2 bases and J shed 5 bases, with 18 bases lying between them. Germline CDR1 reads MGHRA; CDR2 reads YSYEKL. CDR3 nucleotides: TGCGCCAGCAGCCAAACGGCGACTCACAATGCCGAGACCCAGTACTTC. This encodes CASSQTATHNAETQYF.

This rearrangement joins TRBV27 to TRBJ2-1; 9 bases are a match to TRBD2. Germline V gene lookup returns CDR1 MNHEY and CDR2 SMNVEV (reference sequence). CDR3 length equals 13 residues. Germline trimming cut 6 bases from V and 4 bases from J; bases unmatched to any gene: 1. The CDR3 DNA reads TGTGCCAGCAGGAGCGGGAGGTACAATGAGCAGTTCTTC. Its protein product is CASRSGRYNEQFF.